Listed below are T cell receptor beta chains from one sample, sequenced in a study of PD-1 blockade in mismatch repair-deficient tumors. Produced via immunoSEQ multiplex PCR; TCRdb's table is partial and in-frame only. The sample records just under 65,000 clones, approximately 88% being singletons. The starting material was peripheral blood, obtained 52 weeks after starting pembrolizumab. Receptor source: an adult with mismatch repair-deficient cancer. The CDR3 runs from the conserved cysteine through the conserved F or W. Each record gives: J gene, V gene, D gene, CDR3 length, CDR3 protein, CDR3 DNA. D genes are given only for firm matches.

J: TRBJ2-7
V: TRBV10-3
D: TRBD2
length: 15
CDR3: CAISEPSASGYEQYF
DNA: TGTGCCATCAGTGAGCCAAGTGCTAGCGGCTACGAGCAGTACTTC

J: TRBJ2-2
V: TRBV28
D: NA
length: 15
CDR3: CASSLIFRRTGELFF
DNA: TGTGCCAGCAGTTTAATTTTTCGGAGGACCGGGGAGCTGTTTTTT

J: TRBJ2-7
V: TRBV29-1
D: NA
length: 13
CDR3: CSVEVGVAYEQYF
DNA: TGCAGCGTTGAAGTAGGGGTGGCCTACGAGCAGTACTTC

J: TRBJ2-5
V: TRBV4-3
D: TRBD2
length: 16
CDR3: CASSLGVAGVLETQYF
DNA: TGCGCCAGCAGTCTTGGGGTAGCGGGAGTACTAGAGACCCAGTACTTC

J: TRBJ1-2
V: TRBV7-6
D: NA
length: 16
CDR3: CASSPYYWTDNYGYTF
DNA: TGTGCCAGCAGCCCATACTATTGGACAGATAACTATGGCTACACCTTC

J: TRBJ2-1
V: TRBV28
D: TRBD2
length: 17
CDR3: CASSLSWGGEGYNEQFF
DNA: TGTGCCAGCAGTTTAAGCTGGGGGGGAGAGGGTTACAATGAGCAGTTCTTC

J: TRBJ2-7
V: TRBV18
D: NA
length: 12
CDR3: CASSPSRNEQYF
DNA: TGTGCCAGCTCACCTTCGAGAAACGAGCAGTACTTC

J: TRBJ2-5
V: TRBV10-3
D: TRBD1
length: 16
CDR3: CAINRYRGPFQETQYF
DNA: TGTGCCATCAATAGATACAGGGGGCCGTTCCAAGAGACCCAGTACTTC

J: TRBJ2-3
V: TRBV10-1
D: NA
length: 14
CDR3: CAPAGAPFGHTQYF
DNA: TGCGCCCCTGCGGGGGCTCCGTTCGGTCATACGCAGTATTTT

J: TRBJ2-1
V: TRBV6-1
D: TRBD1
length: 15
CDR3: CASSEGGQGLNEQFF
DNA: TGTGCCAGCAGTGAAGGGGGACAGGGGCTCAATGAGCAGTTCTTC

J: TRBJ2-5
V: TRBV15
D: TRBD1
length: 14
CDR3: CATSRDTGAETQYF
DNA: TGTGCCACCAGCAGAGACACAGGGGCGGAGACCCAGTACTTC

J: TRBJ2-7
V: TRBV6-1
D: TRBD2
length: 13
CDR3: CASLAGGPYEQYF
DNA: TGTGCCAGTTTAGCGGGAGGGCCCTACGAGCAGTACTTC

J: TRBJ1-2
V: TRBV4-1
D: TRBD1
length: 17
CDR3: CASSPTGQGAVGYGYTF
DNA: TGCGCCAGCAGCCCAACGGGACAGGGGGCGGTCGGCTATGGCTACACCTTC